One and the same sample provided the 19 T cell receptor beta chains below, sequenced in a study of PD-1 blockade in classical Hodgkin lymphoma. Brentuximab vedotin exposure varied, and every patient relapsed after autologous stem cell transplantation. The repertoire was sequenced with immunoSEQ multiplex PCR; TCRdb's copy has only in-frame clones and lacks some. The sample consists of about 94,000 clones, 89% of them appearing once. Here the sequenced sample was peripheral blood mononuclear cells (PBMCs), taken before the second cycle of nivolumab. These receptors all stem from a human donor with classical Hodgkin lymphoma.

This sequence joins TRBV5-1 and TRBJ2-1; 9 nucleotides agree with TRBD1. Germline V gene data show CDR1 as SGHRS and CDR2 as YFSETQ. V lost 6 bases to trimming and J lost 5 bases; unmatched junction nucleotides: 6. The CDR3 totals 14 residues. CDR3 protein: CASTTGTGNNEQFF. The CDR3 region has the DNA TGCGCCAGCACCACCGGGACAGGGAACAATGAGCAGTTCTTC.

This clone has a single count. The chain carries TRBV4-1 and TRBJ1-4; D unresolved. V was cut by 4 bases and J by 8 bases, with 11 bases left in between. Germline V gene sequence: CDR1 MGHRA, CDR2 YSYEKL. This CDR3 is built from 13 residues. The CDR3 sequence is CASSPRSVEKLFF. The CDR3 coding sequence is TGCGCCAGCAGCCCCCGGTCGGTCGAAAAACTGTTTTTT.

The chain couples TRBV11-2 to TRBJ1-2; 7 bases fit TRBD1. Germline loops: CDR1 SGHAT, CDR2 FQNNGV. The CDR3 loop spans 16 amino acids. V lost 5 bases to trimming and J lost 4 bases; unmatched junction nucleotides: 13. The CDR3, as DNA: TGTGCCAGCAGCGGACTCCAACGGGACAGAACCTATGGCTACACCTTC. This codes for CASSGLQRDRTYGYTF.

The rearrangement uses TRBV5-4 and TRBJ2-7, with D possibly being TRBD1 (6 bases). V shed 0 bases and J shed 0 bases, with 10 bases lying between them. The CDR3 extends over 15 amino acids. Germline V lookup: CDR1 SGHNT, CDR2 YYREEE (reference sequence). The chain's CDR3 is CASSLVGGLSYEQYF. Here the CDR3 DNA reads TGTGCCAGCAGCTTGGTTGGGGGCCTCTCCTACGAGCAGTACTTC.

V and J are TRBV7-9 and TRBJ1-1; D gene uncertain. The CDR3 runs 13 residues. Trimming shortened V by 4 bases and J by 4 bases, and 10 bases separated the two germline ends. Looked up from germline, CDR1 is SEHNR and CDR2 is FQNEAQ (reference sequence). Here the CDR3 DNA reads TGTGCCAGCAGCTCCCCCCCAAGCACTGAAGCTTTCTTT. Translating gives CASSSPPSTEAFF.

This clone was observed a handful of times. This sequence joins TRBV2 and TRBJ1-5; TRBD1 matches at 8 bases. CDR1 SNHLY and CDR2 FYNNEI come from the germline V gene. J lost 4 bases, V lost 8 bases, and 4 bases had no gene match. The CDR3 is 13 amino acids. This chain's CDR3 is CASQGQENQPQHF. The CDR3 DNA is TGTGCCAGCCAGGGACAGGAGAATCAGCCCCAGCATTTT.

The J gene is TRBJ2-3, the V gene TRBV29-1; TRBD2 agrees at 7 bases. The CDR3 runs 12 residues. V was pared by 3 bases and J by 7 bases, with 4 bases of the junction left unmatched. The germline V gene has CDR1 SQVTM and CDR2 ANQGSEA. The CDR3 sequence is CSVDSGGNTQYF. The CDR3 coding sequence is TGCAGCGTTGACTCGGGAGGAAATACGCAGTATTTT.

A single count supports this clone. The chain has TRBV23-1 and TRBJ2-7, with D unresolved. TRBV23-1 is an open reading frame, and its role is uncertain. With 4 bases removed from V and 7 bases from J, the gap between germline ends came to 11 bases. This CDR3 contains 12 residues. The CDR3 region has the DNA TGCGCCAGCAGTCCGAATGTTGGTGAGCAGTACTTC. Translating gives CASSPNVGEQYF.

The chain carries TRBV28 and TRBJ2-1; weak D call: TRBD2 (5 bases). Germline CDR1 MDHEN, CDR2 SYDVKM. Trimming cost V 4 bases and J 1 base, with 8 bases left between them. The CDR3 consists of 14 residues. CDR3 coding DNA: TGTGCCAGCAGTTCAGCGGTTTCCTACAATGAGCAGTTCTTC. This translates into CASSSAVSYNEQFF.

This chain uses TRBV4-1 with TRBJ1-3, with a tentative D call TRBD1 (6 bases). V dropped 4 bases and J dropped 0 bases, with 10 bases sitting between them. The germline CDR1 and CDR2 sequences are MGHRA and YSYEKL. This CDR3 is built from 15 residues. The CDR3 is CASSPQGSSGNTIYF. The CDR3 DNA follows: TGCGCCAGCAGCCCCCAGGGGAGCTCTGGAAACACCATATATTTT.

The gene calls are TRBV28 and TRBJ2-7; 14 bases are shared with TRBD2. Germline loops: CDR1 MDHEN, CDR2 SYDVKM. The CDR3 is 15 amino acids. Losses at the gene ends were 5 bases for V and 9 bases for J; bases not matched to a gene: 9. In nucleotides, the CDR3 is TGTGCCAGCAGTAGCCCGGGACTAGCGGGAGAGATGCAGTACTTC. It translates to CASSSPGLAGEMQYF.

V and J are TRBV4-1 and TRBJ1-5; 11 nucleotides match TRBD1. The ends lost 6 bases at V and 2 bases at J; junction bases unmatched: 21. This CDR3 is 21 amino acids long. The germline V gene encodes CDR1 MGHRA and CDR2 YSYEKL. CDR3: CASRPGQGALSTGLGNQPQHF. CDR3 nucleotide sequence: TGCGCCAGCAGGCCCGGACAGGGGGCACTTAGCACGGGTCTGGGCAATCAGCCCCAGCATTTT.

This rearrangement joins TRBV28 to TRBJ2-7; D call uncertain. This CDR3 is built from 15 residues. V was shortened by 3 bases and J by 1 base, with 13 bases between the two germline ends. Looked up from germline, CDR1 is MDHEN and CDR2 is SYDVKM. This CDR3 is CASSFGPLGSYEQYF. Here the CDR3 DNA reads TGTGCCAGCAGTTTTGGGCCTCTCGGGTCCTACGAGCAGTACTTC.

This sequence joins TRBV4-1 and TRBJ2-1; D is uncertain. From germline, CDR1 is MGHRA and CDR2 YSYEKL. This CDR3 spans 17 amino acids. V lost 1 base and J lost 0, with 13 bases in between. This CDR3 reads CASSQANPALSYNEQFF. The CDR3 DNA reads TGCGCCAGCAGCCAAGCCAATCCAGCGCTCTCCTACAATGAGCAGTTCTTC.

The CDR3 loop is CASSDRGQGAGELFF. The CDR3 DNA is TGTGCCAGCAGTGACCGGGGCCAGGGGGCCGGGGAGCTGTTTTTT. V gene TRBV25-1 combines with J gene TRBJ2-2; 7 positions agree with TRBD1. Germline V gives CDR1 MGHDK, CDR2 SYGVNS. CDR3 size: 15 residues. Germline trimming cut 3 bases from V and 6 bases from J; bases unmatched to any gene: 7.

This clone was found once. This chain's CDR3 is CASSVDGYGYTF. The CDR3 nucleotides are TGTGCCAGCAGCGTAGACGGCTATGGCTACACCTTC. This chain links TRBV9 with TRBJ1-2; D is unclear. V was cut by 0 bases and J by 4 bases, with 4 bases left in between. The CDR3 contains 12 residues. From germline, CDR1 is SGDLS and CDR2 YYNGEE.

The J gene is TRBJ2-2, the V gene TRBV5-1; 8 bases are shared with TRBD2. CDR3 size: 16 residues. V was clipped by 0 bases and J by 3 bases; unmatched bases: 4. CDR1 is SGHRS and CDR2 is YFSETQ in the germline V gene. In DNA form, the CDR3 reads TGCGCCAGCAGCTTGGCGGGAGGGGGAGACACCGGGGAGCTGTTTTTT. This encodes CASSLAGGGDTGELFF.

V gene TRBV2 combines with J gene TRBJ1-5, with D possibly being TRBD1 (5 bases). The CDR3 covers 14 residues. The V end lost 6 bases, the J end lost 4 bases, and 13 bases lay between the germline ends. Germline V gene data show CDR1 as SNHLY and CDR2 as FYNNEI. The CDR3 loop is CASRGGSQNQPQHF. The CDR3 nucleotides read TGTGCCAGCAGGGGGGGATCCCAAAATCAGCCCCAGCATTTT. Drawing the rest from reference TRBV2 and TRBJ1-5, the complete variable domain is EPEVTQTPSHQVTQMGQEVILRCVPISNHLYFYWYRQILGQKVEFLVSFYNNEISEKSEIFDDQFSVERPDGSNFTLKIRSTKLEDSAMYFCASRGGSQNQPQHFGDGTRLSIL.

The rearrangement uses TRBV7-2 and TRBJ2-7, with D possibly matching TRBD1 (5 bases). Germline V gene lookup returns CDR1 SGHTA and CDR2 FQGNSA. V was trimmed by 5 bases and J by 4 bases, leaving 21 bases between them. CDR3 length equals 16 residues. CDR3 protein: CASSITPTQGLYEQYF. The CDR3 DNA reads TGTGCCAGCAGCATAACCCCGACCCAGGGCCTGTACGAGCAGTACTTC.